This T cell receptor (beta chain) was recovered during a study of blood T cell repertoires in COVID-19. The data were produced by immunoSEQ multiplex PCR, yet TCRdb's version contains in-frame clones alone and is incomplete. The sample lists more than 300,000 clones, roughly 87% seen once, with approximately 5.4% in the top ten. Resolution of symptoms, clearance, or two negative PCRs was present in recovered Cohort 3 donors. In this sample, this clone turned up a few times. The ends lost 7 bases at V and 4 bases at J; junction bases unmatched: 6. This CDR3 spans 14 amino acids. Germline values: CDR1 MNHEY, CDR2 SVGAGI.

Sample: PBMCs or T cells enriched from blood (not recorded which). This chain joins TRBV6-5 and TRBJ2-2; 7 nucleotides match TRBD1. This receptor was obtained from a woman between 50 and 59 years old who had recovered from COVID-19. In nucleotides, the CDR3 is TGTGCCAGCACTAGGGACAGTTTCACCGGGGAGCTGTTTTTT. This sequence encodes CASTRDSFTGELFF.